This T cell receptor (beta chain) emerged from a study of blood T cell repertoires in COVID-19. Study details: T cells, B-cell-depleted T cells, or PBMCs provided the cDNA or gDNA that served as material.

Germline V gene sequence: CDR1 SQVTM, CDR2 ANQGSEA. The V and J ends lost 7 bases and 2 bases, in that order; junction bases with no gene match: 8. CDR3 length: 15 residues. Using immunoSEQ multiplex PCR, the repertoire was profiled, and TCRdb retains in-frame clones only, with some absent. This table holds around 300,000 clones, 80% to 90% found once. The sequence came from a man aged 30 to 45 who had recovered from COVID-19. The sample taken for sequencing was PBMCs or T cells enriched from blood (not recorded which). The chain carries TRBV29-1 and TRBJ1-6, with TRBD1 matching over 7 bases. Written as DNA, the CDR3 is TGCAGCGCCCGACAGGGAACCACCTATAATTCACCCCTCCACTTT. Protein sequence: CSARQGTTYNSPLHF. The full variable domain, rest sourced from reference TRBV29-1 and TRBJ1-6, is SAVISQKPSRDICQRGTSLTIQCQVDSQVTMMFWYRQQPGQSLTLIATANQGSEATYESGFVIDKFPISRPNLTFSTLTVSNMSPEDSSIYLCSARQGTTYNSPLHFGNGTRLTVT.